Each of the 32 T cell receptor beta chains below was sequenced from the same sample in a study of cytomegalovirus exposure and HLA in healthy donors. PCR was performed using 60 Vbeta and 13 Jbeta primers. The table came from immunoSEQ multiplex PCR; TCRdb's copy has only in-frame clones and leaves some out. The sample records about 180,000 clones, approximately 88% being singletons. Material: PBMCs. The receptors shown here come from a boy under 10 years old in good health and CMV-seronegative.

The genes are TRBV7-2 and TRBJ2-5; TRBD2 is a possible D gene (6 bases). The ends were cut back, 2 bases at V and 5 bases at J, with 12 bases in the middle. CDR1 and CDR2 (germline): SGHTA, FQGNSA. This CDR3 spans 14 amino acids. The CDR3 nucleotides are TGTGCCAGCAGCTTAACGGGGAGCGGGGAGACCCAGTACTTC. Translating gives CASSLTGSGETQYF.

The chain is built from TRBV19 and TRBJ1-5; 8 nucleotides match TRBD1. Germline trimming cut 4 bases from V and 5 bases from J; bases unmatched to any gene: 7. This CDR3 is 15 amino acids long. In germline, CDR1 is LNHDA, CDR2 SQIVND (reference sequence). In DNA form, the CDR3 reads TGTGCCAGTAGTACCACAGGGGGATGGGATCAGCCCCAGCATTTT. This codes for CASSTTGGWDQPQHF.

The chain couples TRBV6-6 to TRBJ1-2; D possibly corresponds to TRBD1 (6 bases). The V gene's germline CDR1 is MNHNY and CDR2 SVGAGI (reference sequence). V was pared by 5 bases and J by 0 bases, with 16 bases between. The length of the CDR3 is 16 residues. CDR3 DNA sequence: TGTGCCAGCAGTCAACTACAGGGAAGAGCTAACTATGGCTACACCTTC. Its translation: CASSQLQGRANYGYTF.

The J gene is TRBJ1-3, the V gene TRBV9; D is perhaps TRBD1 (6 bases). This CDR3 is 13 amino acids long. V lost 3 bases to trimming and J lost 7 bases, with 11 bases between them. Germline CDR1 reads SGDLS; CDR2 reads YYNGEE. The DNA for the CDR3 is TGTGCCAGCAGCGATGCAGGGGCGAACACCATATATTTT. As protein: CASSDAGANTIYF.

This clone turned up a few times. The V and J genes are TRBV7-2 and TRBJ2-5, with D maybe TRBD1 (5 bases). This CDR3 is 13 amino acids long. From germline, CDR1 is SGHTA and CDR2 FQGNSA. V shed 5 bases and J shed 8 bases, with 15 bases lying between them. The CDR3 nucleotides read TGTGCCAGCAGCACCTCAGACAGCCACACCCAGTACTTC. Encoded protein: CASSTSDSHTQYF.

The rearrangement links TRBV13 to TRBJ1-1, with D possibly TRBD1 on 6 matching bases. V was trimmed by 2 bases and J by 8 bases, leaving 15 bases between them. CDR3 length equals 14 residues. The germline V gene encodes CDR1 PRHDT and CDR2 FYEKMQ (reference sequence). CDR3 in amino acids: CASSLRGTRGEAFF. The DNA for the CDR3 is TGTGCCAGCAGCTTAAGGGGGACGAGGGGAGAAGCTTTCTTT.

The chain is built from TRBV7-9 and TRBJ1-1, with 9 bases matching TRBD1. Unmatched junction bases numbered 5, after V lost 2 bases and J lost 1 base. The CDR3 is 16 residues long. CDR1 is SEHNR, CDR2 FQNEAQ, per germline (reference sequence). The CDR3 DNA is TGTGCCAGCAGCTTAAGACAGGGGGTACGGAACACTGAAGCTTTCTTT. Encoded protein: CASSLRQGVRNTEAFF.

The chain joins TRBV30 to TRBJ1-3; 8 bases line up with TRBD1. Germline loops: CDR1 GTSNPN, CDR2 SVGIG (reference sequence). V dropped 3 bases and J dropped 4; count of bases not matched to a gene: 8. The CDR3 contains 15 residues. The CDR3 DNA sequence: TGTGCCTGGAGGGCAGGGGGCTTAAGCGGAAACACCATATATTTT. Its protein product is CAWRAGGLSGNTIYF.

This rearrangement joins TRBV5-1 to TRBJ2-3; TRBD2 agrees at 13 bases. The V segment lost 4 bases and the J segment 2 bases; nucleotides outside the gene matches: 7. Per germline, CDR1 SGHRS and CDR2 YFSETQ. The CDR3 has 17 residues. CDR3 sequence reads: CASSPELAGGPTDTQYF. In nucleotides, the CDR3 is TGCGCCAGCAGCCCCGAACTAGCGGGGGGGCCCACAGATACGCAGTATTTT.

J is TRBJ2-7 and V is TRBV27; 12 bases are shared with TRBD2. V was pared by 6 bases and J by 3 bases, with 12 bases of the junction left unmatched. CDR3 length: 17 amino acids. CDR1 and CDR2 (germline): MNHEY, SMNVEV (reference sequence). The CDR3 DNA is TGTGCCAGCAGCCCCGTAAAACTAGCGGGAGGAAACTACGAGCAGTACTTC. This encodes CASSPVKLAGGNYEQYF.

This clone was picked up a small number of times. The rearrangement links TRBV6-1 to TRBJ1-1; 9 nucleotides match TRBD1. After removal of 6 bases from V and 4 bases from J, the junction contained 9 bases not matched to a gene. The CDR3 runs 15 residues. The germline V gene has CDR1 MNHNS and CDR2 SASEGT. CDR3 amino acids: CASSVTGGAGTEAFF. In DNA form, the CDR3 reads TGTGCCAGCAGCGTTACAGGGGGCGCAGGCACTGAAGCTTTCTTT.

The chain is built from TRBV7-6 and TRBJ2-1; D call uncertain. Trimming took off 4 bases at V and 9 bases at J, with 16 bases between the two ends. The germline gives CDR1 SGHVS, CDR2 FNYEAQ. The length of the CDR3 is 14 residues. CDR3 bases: TGTGCCAGCAGCTCAAGTTCTAGAGCCGGTGAGCAGTTCTTC. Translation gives CASSSSSRAGEQFF.

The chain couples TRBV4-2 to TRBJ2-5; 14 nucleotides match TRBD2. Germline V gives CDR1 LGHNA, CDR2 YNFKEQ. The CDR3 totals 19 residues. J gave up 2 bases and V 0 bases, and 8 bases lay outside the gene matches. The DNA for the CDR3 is TGTGCCAGCAGCCAAGATCCCCAGCGACTAGCGGGGGGGCAAGAGACCCAGTACTTC. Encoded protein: CASSQDPQRLAGGQETQYF.

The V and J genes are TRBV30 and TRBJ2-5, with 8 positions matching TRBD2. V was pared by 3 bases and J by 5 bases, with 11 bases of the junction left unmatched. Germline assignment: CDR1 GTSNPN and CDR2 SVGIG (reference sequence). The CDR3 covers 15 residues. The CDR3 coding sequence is TGTGCCTGGAGGACCTGGACTAGCAGCTTGGAGACCCAGTACTTC. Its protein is CAWRTWTSSLETQYF.

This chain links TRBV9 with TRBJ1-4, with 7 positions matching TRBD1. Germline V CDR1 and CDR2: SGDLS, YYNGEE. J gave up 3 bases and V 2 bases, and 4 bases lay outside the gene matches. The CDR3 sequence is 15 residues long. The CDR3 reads CASSVRTGANEKLFF. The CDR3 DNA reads TGTGCCAGCAGCGTCCGGACAGGAGCTAATGAAAAACTGTTTTTT.

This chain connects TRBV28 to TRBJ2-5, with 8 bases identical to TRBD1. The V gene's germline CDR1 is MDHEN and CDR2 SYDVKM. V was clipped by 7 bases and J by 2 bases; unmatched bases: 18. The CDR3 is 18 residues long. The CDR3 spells CASNLRGSGTGEQETQYF. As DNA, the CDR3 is TGTGCCAGCAACCTACGAGGTTCTGGGACAGGCGAACAAGAGACCCAGTACTTC. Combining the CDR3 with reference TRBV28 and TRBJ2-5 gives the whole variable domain DVKVTQSSRYLVKRTGEKVFLECVQDMDHENMFWYRQDPGLGLRLIYFSYDVKMKEKGDIPEGYSVSREKKERFSLILESASTNQTSMYLCASNLRGSGTGEQETQYFGPGTRLLVL.

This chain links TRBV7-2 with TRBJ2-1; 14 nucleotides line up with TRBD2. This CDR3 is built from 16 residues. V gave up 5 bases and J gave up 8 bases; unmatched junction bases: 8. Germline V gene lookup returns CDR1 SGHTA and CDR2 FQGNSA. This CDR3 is CASSPGLAGGGDEQFF. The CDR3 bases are TGTGCCAGCAGCCCAGGACTAGCGGGAGGTGGCGATGAGCAGTTCTTC.

CDR3 DNA: TGTGCCAGCAGAACCGGGACAGTATACAATCAGCCCCAGCATTTT. Its protein is CASRTGTVYNQPQHF. The chain combines TRBV6-6 with TRBJ1-5; 7 bases map to TRBD1. The CDR3 totals 15 residues. The germline gives CDR1 MNHNY, CDR2 SVGAGI (reference sequence). With V trimmed by 6 bases and J by 3 bases, 8 bases remained unmatched.

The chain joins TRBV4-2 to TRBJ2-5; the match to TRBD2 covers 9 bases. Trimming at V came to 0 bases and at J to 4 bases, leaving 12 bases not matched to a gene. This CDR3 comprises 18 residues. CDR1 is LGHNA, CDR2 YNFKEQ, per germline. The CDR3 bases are TGTGCCAGCAGCCAAGATCTAATGGGGACTAGCTCAATAGAGACCCAGTACTTC. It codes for CASSQDLMGTSSIETQYF.

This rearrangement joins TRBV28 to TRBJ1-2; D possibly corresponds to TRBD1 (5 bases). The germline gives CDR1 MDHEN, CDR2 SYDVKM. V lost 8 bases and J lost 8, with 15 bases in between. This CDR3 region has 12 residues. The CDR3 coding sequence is TGTGCCAGCGAAACCCCAGGGCGCGGCTACACCTTC. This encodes CASETPGRGYTF.

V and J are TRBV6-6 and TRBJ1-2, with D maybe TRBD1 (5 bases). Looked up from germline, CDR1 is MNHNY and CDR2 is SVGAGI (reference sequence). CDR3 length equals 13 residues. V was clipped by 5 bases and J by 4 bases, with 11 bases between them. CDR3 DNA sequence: TGTGCCAGCAGTCCCTCCGGGGGCTATGGCTACACCTTC. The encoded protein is CASSPSGGYGYTF.

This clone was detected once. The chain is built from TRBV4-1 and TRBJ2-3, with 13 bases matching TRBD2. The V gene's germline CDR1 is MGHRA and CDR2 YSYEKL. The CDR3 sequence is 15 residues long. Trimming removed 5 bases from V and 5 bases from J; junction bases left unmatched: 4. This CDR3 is CASSFRTSGGDTQYF. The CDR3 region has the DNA TGCGCCAGCAGCTTCAGGACTAGCGGGGGAGATACGCAGTATTTT.

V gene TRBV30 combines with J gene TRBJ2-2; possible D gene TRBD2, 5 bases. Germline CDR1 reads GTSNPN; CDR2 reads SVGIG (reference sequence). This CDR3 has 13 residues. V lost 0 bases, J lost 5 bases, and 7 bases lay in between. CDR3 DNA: TGTGCCTGGAGTGTCGGAGGTACCGGGGAGCTGTTTTTT. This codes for CAWSVGGTGELFF.

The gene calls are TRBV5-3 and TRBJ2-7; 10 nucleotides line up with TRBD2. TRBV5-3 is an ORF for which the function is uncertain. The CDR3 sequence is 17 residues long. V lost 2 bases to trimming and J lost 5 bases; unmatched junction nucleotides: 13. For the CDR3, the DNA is TGTGCCAGAAGCTTCCTCCCTCTAGCGGGAGCTTTCCACGAGCAGTACTTC. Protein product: CARSFLPLAGAFHEQYF.

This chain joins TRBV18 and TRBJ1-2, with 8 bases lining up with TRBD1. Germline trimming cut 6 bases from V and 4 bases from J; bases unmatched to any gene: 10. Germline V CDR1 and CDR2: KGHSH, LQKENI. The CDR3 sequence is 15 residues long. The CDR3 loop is CASSPTGERSYGYTF. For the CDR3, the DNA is TGTGCCAGCTCCCCGACAGGGGAACGTAGCTATGGCTACACCTTC.

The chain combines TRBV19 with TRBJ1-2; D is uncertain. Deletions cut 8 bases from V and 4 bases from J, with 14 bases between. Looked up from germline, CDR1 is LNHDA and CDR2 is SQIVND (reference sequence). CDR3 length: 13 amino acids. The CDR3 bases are TGTGCCAGTCTGAACGGAGCTTTCTATGGCTACACCTTC. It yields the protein CASLNGAFYGYTF.

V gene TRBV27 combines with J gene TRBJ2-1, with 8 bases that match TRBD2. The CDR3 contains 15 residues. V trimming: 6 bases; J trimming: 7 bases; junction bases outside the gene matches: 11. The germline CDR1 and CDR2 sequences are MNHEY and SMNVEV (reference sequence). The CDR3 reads CASRPAGDWVNEQFF. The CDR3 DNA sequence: TGTGCCAGCAGGCCAGCGGGGGATTGGGTGAATGAGCAGTTCTTC.

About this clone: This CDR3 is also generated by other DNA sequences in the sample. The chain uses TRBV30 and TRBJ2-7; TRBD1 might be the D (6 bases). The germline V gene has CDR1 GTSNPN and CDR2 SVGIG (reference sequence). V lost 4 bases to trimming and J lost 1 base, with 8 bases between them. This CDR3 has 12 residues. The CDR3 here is CAWKGGSYEQYF. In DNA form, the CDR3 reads TGTGCCTGGAAAGGGGGATCCTACGAGCAGTACTTC.

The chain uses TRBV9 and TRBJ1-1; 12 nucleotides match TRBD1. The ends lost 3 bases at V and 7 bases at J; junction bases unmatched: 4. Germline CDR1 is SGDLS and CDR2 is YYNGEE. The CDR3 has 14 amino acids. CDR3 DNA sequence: TGTGCCAGCAGCGCCGGGACAGGGGGCGGTGAAGCTTTCTTT. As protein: CASSAGTGGGEAFF.

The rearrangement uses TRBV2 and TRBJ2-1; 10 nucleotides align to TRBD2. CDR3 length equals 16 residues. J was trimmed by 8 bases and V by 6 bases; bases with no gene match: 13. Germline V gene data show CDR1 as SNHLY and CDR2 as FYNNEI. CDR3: CASRDGQRGGFDEQFF. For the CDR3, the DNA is TGTGCCAGCAGGGATGGGCAGCGGGGGGGCTTCGATGAGCAGTTCTTC. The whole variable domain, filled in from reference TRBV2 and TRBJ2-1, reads EPEVTQTPSHQVTQMGQEVILRCVPISNHLYFYWYRQILGQKVEFLVSFYNNEISEKSEIFDDQFSVERPDGSNFTLKIRSTKLEDSAMYFCASRDGQRGGFDEQFFGPGTRLTVL.

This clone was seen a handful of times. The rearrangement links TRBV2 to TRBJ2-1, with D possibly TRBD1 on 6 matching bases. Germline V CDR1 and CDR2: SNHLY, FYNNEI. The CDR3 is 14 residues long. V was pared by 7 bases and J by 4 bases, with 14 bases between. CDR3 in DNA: TGTGCCAGCAAGGACAGCCACATTTACAATGAGCAGTTCTTC. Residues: CASKDSHIYNEQFF.

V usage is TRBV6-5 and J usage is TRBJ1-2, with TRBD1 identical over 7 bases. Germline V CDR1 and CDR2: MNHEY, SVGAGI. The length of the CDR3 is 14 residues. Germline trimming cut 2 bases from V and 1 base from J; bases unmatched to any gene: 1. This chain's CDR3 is CASSYDRVNYGYTF. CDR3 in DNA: TGTGCCAGCAGTTACGACAGGGTTAACTATGGCTACACCTTC.